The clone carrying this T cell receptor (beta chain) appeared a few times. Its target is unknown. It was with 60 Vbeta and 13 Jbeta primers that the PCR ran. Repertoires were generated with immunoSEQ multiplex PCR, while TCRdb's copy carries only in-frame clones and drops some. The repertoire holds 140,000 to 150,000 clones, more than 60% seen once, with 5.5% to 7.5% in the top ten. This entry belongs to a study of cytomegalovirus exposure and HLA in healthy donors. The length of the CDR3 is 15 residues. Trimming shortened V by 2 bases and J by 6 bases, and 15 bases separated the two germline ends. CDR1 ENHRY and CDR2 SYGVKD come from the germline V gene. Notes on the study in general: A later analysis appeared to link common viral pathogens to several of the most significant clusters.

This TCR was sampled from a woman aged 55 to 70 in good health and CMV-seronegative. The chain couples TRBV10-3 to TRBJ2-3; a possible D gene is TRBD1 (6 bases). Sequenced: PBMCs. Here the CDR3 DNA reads TGTGCCATCAGTGAGACCGACAGGAGTCTCGATACGCAGTATTTT. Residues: CAISETDRSLDTQYF.